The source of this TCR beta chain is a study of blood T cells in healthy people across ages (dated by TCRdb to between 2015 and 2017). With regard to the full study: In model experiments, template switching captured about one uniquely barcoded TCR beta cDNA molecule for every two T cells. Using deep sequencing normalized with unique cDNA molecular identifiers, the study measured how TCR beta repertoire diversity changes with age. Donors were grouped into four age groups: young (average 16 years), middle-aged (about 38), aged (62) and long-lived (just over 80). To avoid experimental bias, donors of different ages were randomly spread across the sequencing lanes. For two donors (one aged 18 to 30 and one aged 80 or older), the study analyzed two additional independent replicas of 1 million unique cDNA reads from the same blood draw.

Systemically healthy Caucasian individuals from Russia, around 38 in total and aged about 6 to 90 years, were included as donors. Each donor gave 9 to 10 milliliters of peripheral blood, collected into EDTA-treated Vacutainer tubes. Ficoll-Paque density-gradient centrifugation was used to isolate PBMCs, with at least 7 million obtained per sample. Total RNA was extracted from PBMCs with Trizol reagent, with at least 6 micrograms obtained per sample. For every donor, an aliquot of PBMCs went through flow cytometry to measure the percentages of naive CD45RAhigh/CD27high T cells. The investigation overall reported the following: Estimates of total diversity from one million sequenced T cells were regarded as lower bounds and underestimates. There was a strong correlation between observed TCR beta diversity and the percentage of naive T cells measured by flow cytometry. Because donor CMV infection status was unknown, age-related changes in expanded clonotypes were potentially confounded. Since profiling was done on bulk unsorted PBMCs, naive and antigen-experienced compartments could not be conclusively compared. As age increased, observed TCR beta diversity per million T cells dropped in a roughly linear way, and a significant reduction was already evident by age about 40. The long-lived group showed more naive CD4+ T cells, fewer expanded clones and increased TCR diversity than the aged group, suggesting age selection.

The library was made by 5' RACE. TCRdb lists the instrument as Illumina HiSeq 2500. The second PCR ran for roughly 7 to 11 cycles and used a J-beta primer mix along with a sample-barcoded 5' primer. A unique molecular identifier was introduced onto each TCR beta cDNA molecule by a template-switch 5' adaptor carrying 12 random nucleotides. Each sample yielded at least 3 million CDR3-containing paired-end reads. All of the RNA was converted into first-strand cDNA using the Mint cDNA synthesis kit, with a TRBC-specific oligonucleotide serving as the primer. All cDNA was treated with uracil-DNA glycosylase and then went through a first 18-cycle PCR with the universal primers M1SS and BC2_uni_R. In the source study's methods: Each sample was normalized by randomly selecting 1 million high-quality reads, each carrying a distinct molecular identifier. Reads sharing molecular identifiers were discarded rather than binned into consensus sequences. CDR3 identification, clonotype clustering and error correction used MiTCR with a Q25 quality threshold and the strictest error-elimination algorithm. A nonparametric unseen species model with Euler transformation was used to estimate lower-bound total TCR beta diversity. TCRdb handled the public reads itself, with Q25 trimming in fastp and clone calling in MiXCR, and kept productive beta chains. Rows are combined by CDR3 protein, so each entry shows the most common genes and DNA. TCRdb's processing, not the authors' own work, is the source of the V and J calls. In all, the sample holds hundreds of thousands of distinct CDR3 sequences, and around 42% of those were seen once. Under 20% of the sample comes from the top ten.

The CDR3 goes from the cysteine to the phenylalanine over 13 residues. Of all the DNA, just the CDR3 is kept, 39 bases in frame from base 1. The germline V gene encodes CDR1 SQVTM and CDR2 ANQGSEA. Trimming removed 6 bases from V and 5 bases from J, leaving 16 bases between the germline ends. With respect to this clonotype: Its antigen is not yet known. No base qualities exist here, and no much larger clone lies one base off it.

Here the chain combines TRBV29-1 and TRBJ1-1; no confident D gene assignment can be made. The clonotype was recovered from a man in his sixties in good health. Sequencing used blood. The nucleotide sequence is TGCAGCGTCTATGTACGGGCGAGTACTGAAGCTTTCTTT. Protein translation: CSVYVRASTEAFF.